Listed below are T cell receptor beta chains from one sample, sequenced in a study of T-cell memory formation after mild COVID-19. TCRdb reprocessed the 5' RACE reads via MiXCR and lists one record per CDR3 protein. The table includes about 120,000 distinct CDR3 sequences, around a fifth detected once. Sequencing was performed on PBMCs or a T cell subset sorted from them (not recorded which). These receptors originate from a man between 18 and 29 years old who had mild COVID-19 (a few samples of this study predate the infection). Cell type and time point are not known. The CDR3 runs from the conserved cysteine through the conserved F or W. A D gene is named only where the DNA matches it firmly. Rows may omit the clone size; those that give it use once, few, many or a size class.

clone_size j_call d_call v_call cdr3_aa cdr3_nt
NA TRBJ2-5 NA TRBV12-3/TRBV12-4 CASSFGVKTQYF TGTGCCAGCAGTTTCGGGGTCAAGACCCAGTACTTC
few TRBJ2-3 TRBD2 TRBV4-1 CASSQVKGLAGGTDTQYF TGCGCCAGCAGCCAAGTAAAGGGGCTAGCGGGCGGCACAGATACGCAGTATTTT
few TRBJ1-2 NA TRBV7-9 CASSRNRGYTF TGTGCCAGCAGCCGGAACAGGGGCTACACCTTC
NA TRBJ1-2 NA TRBV2 CASSENGDGGFYGYTF TGTGCCAGCAGTGAGAACGGCGACGGCGGGTTCTATGGCTACACCTTC
NA TRBJ1-1 NA TRBV7-6 CASSLAVAGEAFF TGTGCCAGCAGCTTAGCGGTCGCAGGTGAAGCTTTCTTT
few TRBJ2-7 NA TRBV4-1 CASSQGQEKYEQYF TGCGCCAGCAGCCAAGGGCAGGAAAAGTACGAGCAGTACTTC
few TRBJ2-1 NA TRBV10-3 CAISESGGGTYNEQFF TGTGCCATCAGTGAGTCGGGAGGGGGGACCTACAATGAGCAGTTCTTC
NA TRBJ2-7 NA TRBV6-1 CASSGDNTYEQYF TGTGCCAGCAGTGGGGACAATACCTACGAGCAGTACTTC
few TRBJ2-5 NA TRBV12-3/TRBV12-4 CASSPTGRETQYF TGTGCCAGCAGTCCTACAGGGCGAGAGACCCAGTACTTC
NA TRBJ1-1 NA TRBV4-1 CASSQVGYRDTEAFF TGCGCCAGCAGCCAAGTAGGTTACAGGGACACTGAAGCTTTCTTT
few TRBJ2-7 NA TRBV6-5 CASSSGFYEQYF TGTGCCAGCAGTTCGGGGTTCTACGAGCAGTACTTC
few TRBJ2-5 NA TRBV29-1 CSVEAGRGKQETQYF TGCAGCGTTGAAGCGGGCAGGGGAAAACAAGAGACCCAGTACTTC
once TRBJ2-1 TRBD1 TRBV19 CASSIGTGNEQFF TGTGCCAGTAGTATAGGGACAGGAAATGAGCAGTTCTTC
NA TRBJ2-1 TRBD2 TRBV9 CASSELAGYSSYNEQFF TGTGCCAGCAGCGAACTAGCGGGGTACAGCTCCTACAATGAGCAGTTCTTC
few TRBJ2-2 TRBD1 TRBV9 CASSASGQGEYTGELFF TGTGCCAGCAGCGCCTCGGGACAGGGCGAATACACCGGGGAGCTGTTTTTT
NA TRBJ2-5 TRBD1 TRBV7-9 CASSLRQGATETQYF TGTGCCAGCAGCTTGAGACAGGGGGCAACGGAGACCCAGTACTTC
NA TRBJ2-4 NA TRBV7-9 CASSFWERIQYF TGTGCCAGCAGCTTTTGGGAGCGCATTCAGTACTTC
NA TRBJ1-1 NA TRBV6-6 CASSLQLNTEAFF TGTGCCAGCAGTTTGCAGTTGAACACTGAAGCTTTCTTT
few TRBJ2-2 NA TRBV4-1 CASSQDSLGAGELFF TGCGCCAGCAGCCAAGATAGTTTGGGGGCCGGGGAGCTGTTTTTT
NA TRBJ2-1 NA TRBV20-1 CSATFGVMTHNEQFF TGCAGTGCAACCTTTGGGGTTATGACACACAATGAGCAGTTCTTC
NA TRBJ1-1 TRBD1 TRBV5-1 CASSLPGGWGMNTEAFF TGCGCCAGCAGCTTGCCAGGGGGCTGGGGGATGAACACTGAAGCTTTCTTT
few TRBJ2-3 NA TRBV4-3 CASSQDVARPDTQYF TGCGCCAGCAGCCAAGATGTGGCTAGGCCAGATACGCAGTATTTT
NA TRBJ2-1 TRBD2 TRBV7-2 CASSSGLAGAREQFF TGTGCCAGCAGCTCCGGACTAGCGGGGGCTCGGGAGCAGTTCTTC
NA TRBJ1-4 NA TRBV29-1 CSVGGRSATNEKLFF TGCAGCGTTGGAGGCAGGTCAGCAACTAATGAAAAACTGTTTTTT
few TRBJ2-2 TRBD2 TRBV7-2 CASSFATSPGELFF TGTGCCAGCAGCTTCGCGACTAGCCCCGGGGAGCTGTTTTTT
few TRBJ2-1 NA TRBV3-1 CASSQTLTVYNEQFF TGTGCCAGCAGCCAGACCCTGACAGTGTACAATGAGCAGTTCTTC
NA TRBJ2-1 NA TRBV5-1 CASSLAGGPNNEQFF TGCGCCAGCAGCTTGGCGGGGGGCCCGAACAATGAGCAGTTCTTC
few TRBJ2-2 TRBD1 TRBV7-9 CASSRTGSGTGELFF TGTGCCAGCAGCCGGACAGGATCGGGCACCGGGGAGCTGTTTTTT
NA TRBJ2-7 NA TRBV15 CATSRGLGVSHEQYF TGTGCCACCAGCAGGGGGCTGGGGGTATCCCACGAGCAGTACTTC
few TRBJ2-7 NA TRBV20-1 CSARDQAGYEQYF TGCAGTGCTAGAGATCAGGCTGGCTACGAGCAGTACTTC
few TRBJ2-2 NA TRBV23-1 CASRMDSSLNTGELFF TGCGCCAGCAGAATGGACAGCTCGCTGAACACCGGGGAGCTGTTTTTT
NA TRBJ2-1 NA TRBV27 CASSTRGARNNEQFF TGTGCCAGCTCGACCCGGGGGGCCAGGAACAATGAGCAGTTCTTC
NA TRBJ2-2 NA TRBV27 CASSLGGSNTGELFF TGTGCCAGCAGTCTCGGGGGATCGAACACCGGGGAGCTGTTTTTT
NA TRBJ2-3 TRBD1 TRBV5-1 CASSFRDRGADTQYF TGCGCCAGCAGCTTCCGGGACAGGGGGGCAGATACGCAGTATTTT
few TRBJ2-2 NA TRBV4-1 CASSARGTERTGELFF TGCGCCAGCAGCGCAAGAGGAACGGAGCGAACCGGGGAGCTGTTTTTT
NA TRBJ2-1 NA TRBV24-1 CATSEPGFSYNEQFF TGTGCCACCAGTGAGCCGGGTTTCTCCTACAATGAGCAGTTCTTC
NA TRBJ1-5 NA TRBV7-2 CASSLAGRLSNQPQHF TGTGCCAGCAGCTTAGCCGGGCGGCTTAGCAATCAGCCCCAGCATTTT
NA TRBJ2-7 NA TRBV19 CASSQWAGAHYEQYF TGTGCCAGTAGCCAATGGGCGGGGGCCCACTACGAGCAGTACTTC
NA TRBJ2-2 TRBD1 TRBV7-3 CASSNFQGAPTGELFF TGTGCCAGCAGCAACTTCCAGGGGGCCCCCACCGGGGAGCTGTTTTTT
few TRBJ2-3 TRBD1 TRBV9 CASSDRDRDLTDTQYF TGTGCCAGCAGCGACCGGGACAGGGATCTAACAGATACGCAGTATTTT
few TRBJ2-7 NA TRBV5-1 CASSRDGYSYEQYF TGCGCCAGCAGCCGGGACGGTTACTCCTACGAGCAGTACTTC